This T cell receptor beta chain was profiled in a study of cytotoxic CD8 clonotypes in ibrutinib-treated CLL. Germline CDR1 reads LNHNV; CDR2 reads YYDKDF (reference sequence). V was clipped by 11 bases and J by 3 bases, with 15 bases between them. CDR3 length: 13 residues. Depth targeted 1 in 200,000 to 1 in 1 million T cells, averaging 10x coverage per clonotype. Profiled with immunoSEQ multiplex PCR; TCRdb holds only in-frame clones, not every one. The sample holds more than 9,500 clones, 62% seen once. Around 2 micrograms of genomic DNA (from cryopreserved PBMCs) were used for TCR beta libraries. The sequencing here drew on PBMCs, taken before ibrutinib treatment. The chain uses TRBV15 and TRBJ2-3; D is ambiguous. The clonotype was recovered from a human donor with chronic lymphocytic leukemia. CDR3 sequence reads: CALRTSGTDTQYF. CDR3 DNA sequence: TGTGCCCTCCGGACCTCCGGAACAGATACGCAGTATTTT.